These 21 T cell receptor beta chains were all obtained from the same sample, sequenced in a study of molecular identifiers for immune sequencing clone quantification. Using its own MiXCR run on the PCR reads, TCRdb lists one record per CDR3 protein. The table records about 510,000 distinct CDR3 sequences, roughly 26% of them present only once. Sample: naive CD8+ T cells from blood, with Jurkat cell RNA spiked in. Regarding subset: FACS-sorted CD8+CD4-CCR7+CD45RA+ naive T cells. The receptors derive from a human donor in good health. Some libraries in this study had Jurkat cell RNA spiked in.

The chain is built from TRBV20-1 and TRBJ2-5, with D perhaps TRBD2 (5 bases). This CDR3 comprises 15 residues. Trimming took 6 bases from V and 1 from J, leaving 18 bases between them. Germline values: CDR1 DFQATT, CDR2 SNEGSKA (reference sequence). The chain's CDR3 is CSAVRRESLQETQYF. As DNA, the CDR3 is TGCAGTGCCGTTAGAAGGGAGTCCCTCCAAGAGACCCAGTACTTC.

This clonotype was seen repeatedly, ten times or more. CDR3 region: CASSPVWGTGSTEAFF. The CDR3 DNA reads TGTGCCAGCAGTCCCGTCTGGGGGACAGGATCCACTGAAGCTTTCTTT. This chain connects TRBV11-2 to TRBJ1-1; 8 bases agree with TRBD1. Germline lookup yields CDR1 SGHAT and CDR2 FQNNGV. This CDR3 has 16 amino acids. V lost 6 bases to trimming and J lost 4 bases; unmatched junction nucleotides: 13. The full variable domain, completed using reference TRBV11-2 and TRBJ1-1, is EAGVAQSPRYKIIEKRQSVAFWCNPISGHATLYWYQQILGQGPKLLIQFQNNGVVDDSQLPKDRFSAERLKGVDSTLKIQPAKLEDSAVYLCASSPVWGTGSTEAFFGQGTRLTVV.

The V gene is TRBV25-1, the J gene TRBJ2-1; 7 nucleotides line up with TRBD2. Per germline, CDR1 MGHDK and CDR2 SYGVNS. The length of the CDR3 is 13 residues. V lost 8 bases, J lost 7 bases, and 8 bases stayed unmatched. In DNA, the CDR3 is TGTGCCAGCCGGACTAGGGAGGATAATGAGCAGTTCTTC. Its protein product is CASRTREDNEQFF.

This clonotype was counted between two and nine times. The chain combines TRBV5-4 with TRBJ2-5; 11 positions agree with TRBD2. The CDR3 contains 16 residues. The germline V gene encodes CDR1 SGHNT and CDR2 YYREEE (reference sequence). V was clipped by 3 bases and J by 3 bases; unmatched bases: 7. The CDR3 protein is CASSSPEGLAEETQYF. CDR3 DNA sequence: TGTGCCAGCAGCTCCCCTGAGGGACTAGCGGAAGAGACCCAGTACTTC. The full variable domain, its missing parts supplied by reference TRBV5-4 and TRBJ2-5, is ETGVTQSPTHLIKTRGQQVTLRCSSQSGHNTVSWYQQALGQGPQFIFQYYREEENGRGNFPPRFSGLQFPNYSSELNVNALELDDSALYLCASSSPEGLAEETQYFGPGTRLLVL.

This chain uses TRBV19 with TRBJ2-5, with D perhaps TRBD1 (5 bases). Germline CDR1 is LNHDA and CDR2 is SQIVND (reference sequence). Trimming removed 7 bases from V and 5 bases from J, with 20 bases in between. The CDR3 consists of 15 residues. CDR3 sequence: CASTQVPGNWETQYF. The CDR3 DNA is TGTGCCAGTACCCAGGTTCCAGGGAACTGGGAGACCCAGTACTTC.

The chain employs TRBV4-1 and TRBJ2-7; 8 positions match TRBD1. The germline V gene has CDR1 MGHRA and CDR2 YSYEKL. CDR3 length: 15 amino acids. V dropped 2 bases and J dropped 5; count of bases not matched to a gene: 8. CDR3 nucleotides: TGCGCCAGCAGCCAAACCCGACAGGGGCTCCACGAGCAGTACTTC. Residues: CASSQTRQGLHEQYF.

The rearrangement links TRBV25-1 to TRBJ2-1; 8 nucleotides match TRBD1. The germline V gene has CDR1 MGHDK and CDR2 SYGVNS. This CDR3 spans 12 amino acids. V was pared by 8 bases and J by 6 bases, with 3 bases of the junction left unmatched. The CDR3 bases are TGTGCCAGCTGGGACAGGCCCAATGAGCAGTTCTTC. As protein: CASWDRPNEQFF.

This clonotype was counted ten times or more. CDR3 sequence: CASSLEVARRIAKNIQYF. In DNA, the CDR3 is TGTGCCAGCAGCTTAGAGGTGGCCAGGAGAATAGCCAAAAACATTCAGTACTTC. This chain joins TRBV11-2 and TRBJ2-4; unclear D gene. Germline CDR1 SGHAT, CDR2 FQNNGV. V lost 0 bases to trimming and J lost 0 bases, with 15 bases between them. This CDR3 region has 18 residues. Variable domain in full (rest from reference TRBV11-2 and TRBJ2-4): EAGVAQSPRYKIIEKRQSVAFWCNPISGHATLYWYQQILGQGPKLLIQFQNNGVVDDSQLPKDRFSAERLKGVDSTLKIQPAKLEDSAVYLCASSLEVARRIAKNIQYFGAGTRLSVL.

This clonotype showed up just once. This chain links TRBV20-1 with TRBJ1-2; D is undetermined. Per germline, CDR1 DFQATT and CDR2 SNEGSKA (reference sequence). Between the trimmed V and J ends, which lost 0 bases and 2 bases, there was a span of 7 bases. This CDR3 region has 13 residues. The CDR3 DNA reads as TGCAGTGCTAGAGACTCCGGGAACTATGGCTACACCTTC. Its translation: CSARDSGNYGYTF.

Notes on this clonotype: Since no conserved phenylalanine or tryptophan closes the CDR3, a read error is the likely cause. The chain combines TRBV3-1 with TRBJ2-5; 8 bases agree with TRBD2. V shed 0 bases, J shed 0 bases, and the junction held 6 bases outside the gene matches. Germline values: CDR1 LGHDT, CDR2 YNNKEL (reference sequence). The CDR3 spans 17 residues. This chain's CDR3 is CASSQDRPAGDQETQYY. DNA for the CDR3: TGTGCCAGCAGCCAAGACAGGCCAGCGGGGGACCAAGAGACCCAGTACTAC.

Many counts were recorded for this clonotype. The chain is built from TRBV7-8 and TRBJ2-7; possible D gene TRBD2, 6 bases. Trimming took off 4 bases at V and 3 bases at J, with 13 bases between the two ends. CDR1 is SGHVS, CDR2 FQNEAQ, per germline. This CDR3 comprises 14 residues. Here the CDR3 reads CASSSFAGSYEQYF. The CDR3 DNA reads TGTGCCAGCAGCTCATTTGCCGGGAGCTACGAGCAGTACTTC.

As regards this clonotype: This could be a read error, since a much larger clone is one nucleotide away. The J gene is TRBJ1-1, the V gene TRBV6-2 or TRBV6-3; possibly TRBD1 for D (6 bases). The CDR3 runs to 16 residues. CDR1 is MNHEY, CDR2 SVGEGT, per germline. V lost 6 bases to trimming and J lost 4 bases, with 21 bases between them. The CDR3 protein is CASSPPGTTLTTEAFF. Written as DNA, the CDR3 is TGTGCCAGCAGCCCTCCCGGGACAACCCTGACCACTGAAGCTTTCTTT.

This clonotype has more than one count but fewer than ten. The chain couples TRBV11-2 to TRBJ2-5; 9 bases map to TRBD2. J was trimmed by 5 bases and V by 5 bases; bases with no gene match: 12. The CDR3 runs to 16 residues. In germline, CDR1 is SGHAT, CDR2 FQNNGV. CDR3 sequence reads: CASSPWIAGVQETQYF. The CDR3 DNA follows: TGTGCCAGCAGCCCCTGGATAGCGGGGGTCCAGGAGACCCAGTACTTC.

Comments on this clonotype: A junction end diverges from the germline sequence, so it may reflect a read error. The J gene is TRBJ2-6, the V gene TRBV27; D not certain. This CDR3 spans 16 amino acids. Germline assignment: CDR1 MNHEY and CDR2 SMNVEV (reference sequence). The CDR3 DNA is TGTGCCGGCAGTTTCTCATCACTCTCTGGGGCCAACGTCCTGACTTTC. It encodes CAGSFSSLSGANVLTF.

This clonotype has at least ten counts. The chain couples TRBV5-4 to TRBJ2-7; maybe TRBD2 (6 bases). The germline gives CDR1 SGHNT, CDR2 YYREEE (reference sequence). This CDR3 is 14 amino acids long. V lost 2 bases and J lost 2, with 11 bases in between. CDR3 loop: CASSFRGGTYEQYF. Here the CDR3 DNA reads TGTGCCAGCAGCTTTCGTGGGGGGACCTACGAGCAGTACTTC.

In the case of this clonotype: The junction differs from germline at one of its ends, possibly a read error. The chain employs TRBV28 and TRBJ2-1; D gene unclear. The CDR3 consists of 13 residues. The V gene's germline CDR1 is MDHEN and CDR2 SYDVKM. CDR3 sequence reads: CASSLGRYNEQLF. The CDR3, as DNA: TGTGCCAGCAGTTTAGGGCGGTACAATGAGCAGCTCTTC.

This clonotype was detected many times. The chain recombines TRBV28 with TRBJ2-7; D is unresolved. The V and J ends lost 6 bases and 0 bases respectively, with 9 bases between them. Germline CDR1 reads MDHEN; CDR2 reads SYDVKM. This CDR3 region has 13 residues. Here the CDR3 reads CASSPENSYEQYF. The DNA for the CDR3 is TGTGCCAGCAGCCCGGAGAACTCCTACGAGCAGTACTTC.

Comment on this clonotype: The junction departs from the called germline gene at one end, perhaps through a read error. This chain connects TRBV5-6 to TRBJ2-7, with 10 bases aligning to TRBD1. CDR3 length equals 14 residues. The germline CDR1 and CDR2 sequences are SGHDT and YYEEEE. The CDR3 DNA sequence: TGTGCCAGCAGCGGAGGACAGGGGGGCTACGAGCACTACTTC. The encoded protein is CASSGGQGGYEHYF.

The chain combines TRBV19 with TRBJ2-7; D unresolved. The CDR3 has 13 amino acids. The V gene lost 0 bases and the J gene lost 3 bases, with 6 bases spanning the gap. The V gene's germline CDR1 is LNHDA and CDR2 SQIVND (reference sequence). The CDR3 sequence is CASSIEGNYEQYF. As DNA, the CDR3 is TGTGCCAGTAGTATAGAAGGAAACTACGAGCAGTACTTC.

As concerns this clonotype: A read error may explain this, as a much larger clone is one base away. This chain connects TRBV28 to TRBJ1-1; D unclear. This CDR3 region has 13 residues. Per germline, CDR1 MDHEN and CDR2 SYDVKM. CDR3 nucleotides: TGTGCCAGCGGTTTATTATCTAACACTGAAGCTTTCTTT. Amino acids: CASGLLSNTEAFF.

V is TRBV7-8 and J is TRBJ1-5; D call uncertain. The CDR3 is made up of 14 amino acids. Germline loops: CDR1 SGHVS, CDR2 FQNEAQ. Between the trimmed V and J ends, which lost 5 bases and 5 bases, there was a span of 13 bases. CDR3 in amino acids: CASSLQLTYQPQHF. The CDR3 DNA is TGTGCCAGCAGCCTACAGTTGACCTATCAGCCCCAGCATTTT.